One sample yielded the 15 T cell receptor beta chains listed below, sequenced in a study of blood T cell repertoires in COVID-19. Produced via immunoSEQ multiplex PCR; TCRdb's table is partial and in-frame only. The sample holds fewer than 150,000 clones, over 65% seen once. Sequenced material: peripheral blood. All receptors come from a human donor with acute or convalescent COVID-19. The donor label of this sample is uncertain.

This clone was seen a handful of times. V is TRBV6-4 and J is TRBJ1-6, with 7 bases lining up with TRBD1. V dropped 7 bases and J dropped 12; count of bases not matched to a gene: 3. Germline CDR1 MRHNA, CDR2 SNTAGT. CDR3 length: 11 amino acids. The CDR3 bases are TGTGCCAGCATCCCAGGGGGACCCCTCCACTTT. It encodes CASIPGGPLHF.

This chain joins TRBV5-4 and TRBJ1-1, with 7 bases that match TRBD1. The junction had 9 bases not matched to a gene; V was cut back by 0 bases and J by 7 bases. Germline V lookup: CDR1 SGHNT, CDR2 YYREEE (reference sequence). The CDR3 has 15 amino acids. The CDR3 nucleotides read TGTGCCAGCAGCTTGGCCCCGGGACAGAATAATGAAGCTTTCTTT. Protein: CASSLAPGQNNEAFF.

The chain combines TRBV7-2 with TRBJ2-2; the D gene is possibly TRBD1 (5 bases). Germline CDR1 is SGHTA and CDR2 is FQGNSA. With 5 bases removed from V and 9 bases from J, the gap between germline ends came to 13 bases. CDR3 size: 13 residues. CDR3 sequence (DNA): TGTGCCAGCAGCACAAGACAGAGCCGGGAGCTGTTTTTT. This translates into CASSTRQSRELFF.

This clone was detected only once. The V gene is TRBV6-5, the J gene TRBJ2-5, with 8 bases aligning to TRBD2. V trimming: 7 bases; J trimming: 4 bases; junction bases outside the gene matches: 11. The CDR3 runs 15 residues. Per germline, CDR1 MNHEY and CDR2 SVGAGI. CDR3 coding DNA: TGTGCCAGCACCCGGGGGGGGAGTTTCTTAGAGACCCAGTACTTC. This gives the protein CASTRGGSFLETQYF.

This chain links TRBV24-1 with TRBJ1-2; 9 positions match TRBD1. Trimming cost V 0 bases and J 4 bases; bases outside gene matches: 5. Germline CDR1 reads KGHDR; CDR2 reads SFDVKD. The CDR3 is 16 residues long. CDR3 region: CATSDLQTGGGYGYTF. In DNA form, the CDR3 reads TGTGCCACCAGTGATTTGCAAACAGGGGGCGGCTATGGCTACACCTTC.

The chain has TRBV28 and TRBJ2-1, with D possibly being TRBD2 (7 bases). Germline CDR1 reads MDHEN; CDR2 reads SYDVKM. V was trimmed by 3 bases and J by 8 bases, leaving 14 bases between them. The CDR3 length is 14 residues. The CDR3 nucleotides read TGTGCCAGCAGTTTTAAAAGGGGGGGCGATGAGCAGTTCTTC. Translated, it gives CASSFKRGGDEQFF. Full variable domain (remainder filled in from reference TRBV28 and TRBJ2-1): DVKVTQSSRYLVKRTGEKVFLECVQDMDHENMFWYRQDPGLGLRLIYFSYDVKMKEKGDIPEGYSVSREKKERFSLILESASTNQTSMYLCASSFKRGGDEQFFGPGTRLTVL.

The chain is built from TRBV11-2 and TRBJ1-2, with D hard to call. The CDR3 runs to 15 residues. Germline CDR1 reads SGHAT; CDR2 reads FQNNGV. Between the trimmed V and J ends, which lost 3 bases and 8 bases, there was a span of 19 bases. CDR3: CASSLSFSREPGYTF. The CDR3 DNA follows: TGTGCCAGCAGCTTGAGTTTCTCCCGGGAGCCGGGCTACACCTTC.

The chain joins TRBV5-4 to TRBJ2-5; tentative D call: TRBD2 (6 bases). Looked up from germline, CDR1 is SGHNT and CDR2 is YYREEE (reference sequence). This CDR3 is 15 amino acids long. V was shortened by 2 bases and J by 0 bases, with 11 bases between the two germline ends. The CDR3 reads CASSLGGTNQETQYF. CDR3 DNA: TGTGCCAGCAGCTTAGGAGGGACCAACCAAGAGACCCAGTACTTC.

The gene calls are TRBV10-3 and TRBJ2-3; 7 bases fit TRBD1. CDR3 length: 18 amino acids. The germline V gene encodes CDR1 ENHRY and CDR2 SYGVKD. J gave up 0 bases and V 2 bases, and 11 bases lay outside the gene matches. In nucleotides, the CDR3 is TGTGCCATCAGTGAGCCCCAAGGACAGGCCTCTAGCACAGATACGCAGTATTTT. Its translation is CAISEPQGQASSTDTQYF.

This chain links TRBV9 with TRBJ1-1; TRBD1 might be the D (6 bases). Germline CDR1 is SGDLS and CDR2 is YYNGEE. The V end lost 0 bases, the J end lost 1 base, and 13 bases lay between the germline ends. The CDR3 runs 16 residues. CDR3 amino acids: CASSVGDTGRNTEAFF. The CDR3 region has the DNA TGTGCCAGCAGCGTAGGGGATACAGGGCGGAACACTGAAGCTTTCTTT.

DNA for the CDR3: TGTGCCAGCCACGACAGACTTAGCACAGATACGCAGTATTTT. Amino acid sequence: CASHDRLSTDTQYF. The J gene is TRBJ2-3, the V gene TRBV7-8; TRBD1 might be the D (5 bases). The germline CDR1 and CDR2 sequences are SGHVS and FQNEAQ. Trimming left V 8 bases short and J 0 bases short, with 12 bases between. The CDR3 has 14 residues.

V gene TRBV4-1 combines with J gene TRBJ1-5; D gene unclear. This CDR3 is 15 amino acids long. CDR1 and CDR2 (germline): MGHRA, YSYEKL. Trimming left V 0 bases short and J 3 bases short, with 9 bases between. The CDR3 nucleotides read TGCGCCAGCAGCCAAGAGGGAGGGAACAATCAGCCCCAGCATTTT. Protein sequence: CASSQEGGNNQPQHF.

This sequence joins TRBV5-4 and TRBJ2-5, with a weak D call TRBD2 (6 bases). This CDR3 region has 13 residues. CDR1 SGHNT and CDR2 YYREEE come from the germline V gene (reference sequence). Trimming removed 4 bases from V and 4 bases from J, with 11 bases in between. The CDR3 nucleotides read TGTGCCAGCAGCAATTTAGCGGTAGAGACCCAGTACTTC. Protein product: CASSNLAVETQYF.

V usage is TRBV25-1 and J usage is TRBJ1-3, with 8 bases fitting TRBD1. V shed 1 base and J 0 bases; nucleotides not matched to a gene: 5. Per germline, CDR1 MGHDK and CDR2 SYGVNS. CDR3 length: 17 amino acids. CDR3 in DNA: TGTGCCAGCAGTGAATGGGACAGGCCATTCTCTGGAAACACCATATATTTT. As protein: CASSEWDRPFSGNTIYF.

The genes are TRBV4-1 and TRBJ2-2; 9 bases match TRBD1. Germline-derived CDR1 and CDR2 are MGHRA and YSYEKL. This CDR3 has 17 amino acids. After removal of 0 bases from V and 2 bases from J, the junction contained 4 bases not matched to a gene. CDR3 sequence (DNA): TGCGCCAGCAGCCAAGACGGGACAGGGAGAAACACCGGGGAGCTGTTTTTT. This gives the protein CASSQDGTGRNTGELFF.